This TCR beta chain was recorded in a study of response to subunit inactivated influenza vaccine. Study-level findings and limits: Authors suggested few new T cells are recruited by each seasonal influenza vaccination.

This clonotype was seen a few times. Its antigen remains unidentified. The CDR3 spans 15 residues. Trimming cost V 2 bases and J 6 bases; bases outside gene matches: 8. Germline V gene sequence: CDR1 SGHDT, CDR2 YYEEEE. TCRdb re-called the RT-PCR reads with MiXCR, one entry per CDR3 protein. The table shows 450,000 to 700,000 distinct CDR3 sequences, with about 15% occurring only once. The chain uses TRBV5-6 and TRBJ1-1; 9 bases are shared with TRBD1. Sequenced here: PBMCs from blood, sampled roughly 13 days after vaccination. This TCR came from a man aged 45-60 years who received an inactivated influenza vaccine. The CDR3 loop reads CASSLLGQGIAEAFF. The CDR3 bases are TGTGCCAGCAGCTTATTGGGACAGGGTATCGCTGAAGCTTTCTTT.